This TCR beta chain comes out of a study of T cells in Graves' hyperthyroidism and ophthalmopathy. Germline V lookup: CDR1 DFQATT, CDR2 SNEGSKA (reference sequence). The CDR3 is made up of 13 amino acids. Trimming left V 2 bases short and J 3 bases short, with 10 bases between. It was uncontrolled infection, other autoimmune disease, pregnancy or lactation that excluded patients. Using RNA transcripts as the source, TCR beta CDR3 regions were amplified. The HTBI primer set drove a first-round RT-PCR of the TCR CDR3. TCRdb called the multiplex PCR reads again in MiXCR, with one record for every CDR3 protein. The sample has about 340,000 distinct CDR3 sequences, roughly 18% seen once. This clonotype was picked up many times.

This chain uses TRBV20-1 with TRBJ1-1; TRBD1 might be the D (5 bases). This TCR derives from a woman in her forties or fifties with Graves' hyperthyroidism. The material sequenced was blood. DNA for the CDR3: TGCAGTGCTAGAAGGGGTTTTGACACTGAAGCTTTCTTT. It is translated as CSARRGFDTEAFF.